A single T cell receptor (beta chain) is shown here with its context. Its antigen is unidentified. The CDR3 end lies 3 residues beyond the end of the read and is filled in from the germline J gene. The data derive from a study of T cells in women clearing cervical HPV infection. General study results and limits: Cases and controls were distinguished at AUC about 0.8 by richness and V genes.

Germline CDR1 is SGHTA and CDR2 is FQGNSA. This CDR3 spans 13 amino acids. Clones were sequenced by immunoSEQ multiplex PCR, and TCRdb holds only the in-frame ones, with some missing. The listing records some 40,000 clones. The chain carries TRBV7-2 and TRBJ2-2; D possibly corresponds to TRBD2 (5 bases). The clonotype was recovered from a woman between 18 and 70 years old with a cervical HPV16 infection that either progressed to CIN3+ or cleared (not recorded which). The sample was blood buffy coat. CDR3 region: CASSLEAGEKLFF. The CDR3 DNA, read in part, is TGTGCCAGCAGCTTAGAGGCGGGTGAAAAG.